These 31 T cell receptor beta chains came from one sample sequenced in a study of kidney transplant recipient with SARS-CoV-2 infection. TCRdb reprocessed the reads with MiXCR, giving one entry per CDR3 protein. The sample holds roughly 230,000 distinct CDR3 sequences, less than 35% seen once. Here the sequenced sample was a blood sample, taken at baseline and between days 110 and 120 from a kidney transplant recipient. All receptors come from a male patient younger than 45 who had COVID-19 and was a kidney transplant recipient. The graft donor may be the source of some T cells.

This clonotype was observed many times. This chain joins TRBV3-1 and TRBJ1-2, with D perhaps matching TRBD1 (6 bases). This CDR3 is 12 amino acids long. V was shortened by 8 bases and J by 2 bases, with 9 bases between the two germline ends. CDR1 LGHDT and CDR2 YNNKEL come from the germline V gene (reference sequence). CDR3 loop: CASGRGNYGYTF. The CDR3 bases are TGTGCCAGCGGTAGGGGGAACTATGGCTACACCTTC.

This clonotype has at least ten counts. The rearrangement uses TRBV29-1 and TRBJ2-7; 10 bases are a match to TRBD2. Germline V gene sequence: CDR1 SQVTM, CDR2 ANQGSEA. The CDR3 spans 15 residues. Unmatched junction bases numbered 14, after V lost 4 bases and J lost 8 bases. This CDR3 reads CSVVTSGTISGKQYF. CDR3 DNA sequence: TGCAGCGTTGTAACTAGCGGGACTATAAGCGGAAAGCAGTACTTC.

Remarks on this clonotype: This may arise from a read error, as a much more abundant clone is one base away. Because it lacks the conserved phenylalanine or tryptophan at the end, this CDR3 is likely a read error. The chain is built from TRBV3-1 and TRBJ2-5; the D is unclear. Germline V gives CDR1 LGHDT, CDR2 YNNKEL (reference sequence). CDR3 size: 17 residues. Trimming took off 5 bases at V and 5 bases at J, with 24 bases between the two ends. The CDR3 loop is CASSCIGPISFSETQYL. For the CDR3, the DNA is TGTGCCAGCAGCTGTATTGGTCCCATTTCTTTCTCTGAGACCCAGTACCTC.

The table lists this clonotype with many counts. In DNA form, the CDR3 reads TGTGCCAGCAGTATGGGTTGGGACACTGAAGCTTTCTTT. It yields the protein CASSMGWDTEAFF. The V gene is TRBV28, the J gene TRBJ1-1; D gene unclear. The CDR3 is 13 amino acids. Trimming left V 5 bases short and J 3 bases short, with 10 bases between. CDR1 MDHEN and CDR2 SYDVKM come from the germline V gene.

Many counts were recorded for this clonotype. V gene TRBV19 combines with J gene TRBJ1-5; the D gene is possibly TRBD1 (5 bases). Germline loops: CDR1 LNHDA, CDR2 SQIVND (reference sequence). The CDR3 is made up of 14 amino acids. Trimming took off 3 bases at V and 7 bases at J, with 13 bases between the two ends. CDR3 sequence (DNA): TGTGCCAGTAGTATTTCGGGGGGAAAACAGCCCCAGCATTTT. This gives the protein CASSISGGKQPQHF.

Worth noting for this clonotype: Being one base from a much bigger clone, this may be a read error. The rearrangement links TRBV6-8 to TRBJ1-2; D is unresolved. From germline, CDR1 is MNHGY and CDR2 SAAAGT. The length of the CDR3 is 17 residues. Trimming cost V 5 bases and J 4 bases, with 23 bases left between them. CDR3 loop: CASSEETRSRETYGYTF. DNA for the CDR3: TGTGCCAGCAGTGAGGAAACACGCTCTAGAGAGACCTATGGCTACACCTTC.

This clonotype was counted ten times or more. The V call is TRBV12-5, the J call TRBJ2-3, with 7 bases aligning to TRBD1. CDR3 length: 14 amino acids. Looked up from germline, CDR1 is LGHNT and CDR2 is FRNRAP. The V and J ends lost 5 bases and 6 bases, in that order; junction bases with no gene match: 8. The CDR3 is CASGLNTGVDTQYF. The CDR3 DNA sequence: TGTGCTAGTGGTCTAAACACAGGGGTGGATACGCAGTATTTT.

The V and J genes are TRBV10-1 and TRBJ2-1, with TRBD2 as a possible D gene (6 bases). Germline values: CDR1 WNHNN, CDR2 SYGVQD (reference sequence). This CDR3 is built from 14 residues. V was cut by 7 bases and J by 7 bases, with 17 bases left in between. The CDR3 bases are TGCGCCAGCAACAATTTAGCGGAGAGTAATGAGCAGTTCTTC. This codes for CASNNLAESNEQFF.

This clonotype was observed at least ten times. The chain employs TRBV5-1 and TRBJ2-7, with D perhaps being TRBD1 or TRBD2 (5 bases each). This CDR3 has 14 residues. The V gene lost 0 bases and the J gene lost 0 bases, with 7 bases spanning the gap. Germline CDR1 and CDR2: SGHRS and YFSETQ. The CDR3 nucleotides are TGCGCCAGCAGCTTGGGTGGGGGCTCCTACGAGCAGTACTTC. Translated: CASSLGGGSYEQYF.

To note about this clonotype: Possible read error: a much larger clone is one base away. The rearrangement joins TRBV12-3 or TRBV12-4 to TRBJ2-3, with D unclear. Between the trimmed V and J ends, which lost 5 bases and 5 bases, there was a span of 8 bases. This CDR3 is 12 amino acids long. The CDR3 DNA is TGTGCCAGCAGTCGGGTTCGAGATACGCAGTATTTT. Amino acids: CASSRVRDTQYF.

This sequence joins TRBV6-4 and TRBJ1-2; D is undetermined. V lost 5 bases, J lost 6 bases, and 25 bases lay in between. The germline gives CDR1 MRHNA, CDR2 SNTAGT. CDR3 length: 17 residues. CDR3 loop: CASSNVYSHGKTHGYTF. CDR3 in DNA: TGTGCCAGCAGTAATGTGTACTCACACGGAAAGACCCATGGCTACACCTTC.

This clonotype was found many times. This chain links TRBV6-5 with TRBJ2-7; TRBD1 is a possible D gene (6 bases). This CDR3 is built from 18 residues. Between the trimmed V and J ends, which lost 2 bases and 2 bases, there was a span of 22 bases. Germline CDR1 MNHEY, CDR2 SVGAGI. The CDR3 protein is CASSYEGPLEGETYEQYF. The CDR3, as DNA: TGTGCCAGCAGTTACGAGGGTCCTCTCGAGGGGGAGACCTACGAGCAGTACTTC.

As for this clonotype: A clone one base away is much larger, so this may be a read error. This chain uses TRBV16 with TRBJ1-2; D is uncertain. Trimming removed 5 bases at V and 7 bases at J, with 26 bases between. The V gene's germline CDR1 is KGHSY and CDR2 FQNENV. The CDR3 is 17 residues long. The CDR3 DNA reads TGTGCCAGCAGCAAGGCTATGGTCGTTAGAAAGACCTGTGGCTACACCTTC. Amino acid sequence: CASSKAMVVRKTCGYTF.

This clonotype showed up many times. The CDR3 loop reads CATQDSNQPQHF. The CDR3 DNA follows: TGTGCCACGCAGGATAGCAATCAGCCCCAGCATTTT. The chain links TRBV24-1 to TRBJ1-5; D gene unclear. Germline V gene sequence: CDR1 KGHDR, CDR2 SFDVKD. The CDR3 covers 12 residues. Trimming pared 10 bases from V and 0 bases from J, leaving 6 bases between.

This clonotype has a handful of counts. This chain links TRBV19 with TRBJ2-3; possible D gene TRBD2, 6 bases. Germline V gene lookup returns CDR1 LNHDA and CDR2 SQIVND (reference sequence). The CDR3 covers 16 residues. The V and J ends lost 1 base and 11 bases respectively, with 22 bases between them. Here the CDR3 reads CASSIGGTQMRDRQYF. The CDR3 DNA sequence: TGTGCCAGTAGTATAGGGGGGACCCAAATGCGGGATCGGCAGTATTTT. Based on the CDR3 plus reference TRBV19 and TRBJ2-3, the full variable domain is DGGITQSPKYLFRKEGQNVTLSCEQNLNHDAMYWYRQDPGQGLRLIYYSQIVNDFQKGDIAEGYSVSREKKESFPLTVTSAQKNPTAFYLCASSIGGTQMRDRQYFGPGTRLTVL.

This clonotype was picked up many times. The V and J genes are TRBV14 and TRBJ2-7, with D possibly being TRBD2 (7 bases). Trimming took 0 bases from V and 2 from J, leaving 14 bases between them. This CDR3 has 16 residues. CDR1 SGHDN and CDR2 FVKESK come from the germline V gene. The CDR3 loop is CASSQDRIGGAYEQYF. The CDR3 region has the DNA TGTGCCAGCAGCCAAGATCGGATAGGGGGGGCCTACGAGCAGTACTTC.

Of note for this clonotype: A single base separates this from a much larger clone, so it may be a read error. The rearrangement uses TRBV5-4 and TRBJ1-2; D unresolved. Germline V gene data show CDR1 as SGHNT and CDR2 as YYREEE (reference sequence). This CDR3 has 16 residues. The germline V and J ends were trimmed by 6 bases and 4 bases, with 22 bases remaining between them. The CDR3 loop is CASTENVPGKTYGYTF. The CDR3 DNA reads TGTGCCAGCACCGAAAACGTACCAGGAAAGACCTATGGCTACACCTTC.

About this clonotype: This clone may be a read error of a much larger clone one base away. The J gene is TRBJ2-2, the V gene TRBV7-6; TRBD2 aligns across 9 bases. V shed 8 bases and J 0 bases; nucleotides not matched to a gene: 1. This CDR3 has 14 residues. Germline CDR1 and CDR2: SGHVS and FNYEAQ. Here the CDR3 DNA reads TGTGCCAGCGGCGGGGGGGCGAACACCGGGGAGCTGTTTTTT. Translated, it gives CASGGGANTGELFF.

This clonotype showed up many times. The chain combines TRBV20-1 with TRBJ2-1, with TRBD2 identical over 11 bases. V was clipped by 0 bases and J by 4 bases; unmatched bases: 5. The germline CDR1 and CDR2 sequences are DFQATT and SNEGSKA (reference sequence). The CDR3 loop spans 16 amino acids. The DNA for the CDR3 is TGCAGTGCTAGAGATACGGGACTAGCGGAATACAATGAGCAGTTCTTC. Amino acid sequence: CSARDTGLAEYNEQFF.

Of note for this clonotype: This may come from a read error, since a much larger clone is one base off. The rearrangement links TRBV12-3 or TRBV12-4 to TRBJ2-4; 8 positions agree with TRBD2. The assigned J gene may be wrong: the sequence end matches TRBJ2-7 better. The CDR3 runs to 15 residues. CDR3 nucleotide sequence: TGTACCAGCAGTTTAACCGGGACTAGTGCGGGCGAGCAGTACTTC. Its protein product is CTSSLTGTSAGEQYF.

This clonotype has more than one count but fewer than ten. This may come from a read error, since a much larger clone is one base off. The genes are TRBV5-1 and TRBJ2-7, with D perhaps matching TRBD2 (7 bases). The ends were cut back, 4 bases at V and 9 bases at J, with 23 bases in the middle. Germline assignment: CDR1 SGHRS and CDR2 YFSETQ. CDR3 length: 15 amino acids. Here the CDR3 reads CASSPEGGRNHGQYF. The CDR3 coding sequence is TGCGCCAGCAGCCCGGAGGGGGGGCGCAACCACGGGCAGTACTTC.

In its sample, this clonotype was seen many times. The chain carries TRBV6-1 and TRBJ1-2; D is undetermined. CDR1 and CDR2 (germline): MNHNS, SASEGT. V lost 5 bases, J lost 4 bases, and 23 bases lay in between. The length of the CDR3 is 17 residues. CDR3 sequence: CASSPSLECRKTYGYTF. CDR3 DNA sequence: TGTGCCAGCAGTCCGAGTCTGGAATGTAGAAAGACCTATGGCTACACCTTC.

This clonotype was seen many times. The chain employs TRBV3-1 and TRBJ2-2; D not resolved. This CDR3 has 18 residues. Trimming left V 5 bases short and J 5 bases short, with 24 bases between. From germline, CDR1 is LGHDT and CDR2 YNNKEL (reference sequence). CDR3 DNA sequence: TGTGCCAGCAGCTCCTTCACTCCCATTTCAGGCTTGACCGGGGAGCTGTTTTTT. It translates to CASSSFTPISGLTGELFF.

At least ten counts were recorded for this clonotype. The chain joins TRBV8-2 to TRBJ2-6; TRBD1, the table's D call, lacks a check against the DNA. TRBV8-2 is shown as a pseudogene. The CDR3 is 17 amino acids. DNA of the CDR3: TGTGGCAGTTATGACAGGATAACACAAAGTCGGGCCAACGTCCTGACTTTC. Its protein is CGSYDRITQSRANVLTF.

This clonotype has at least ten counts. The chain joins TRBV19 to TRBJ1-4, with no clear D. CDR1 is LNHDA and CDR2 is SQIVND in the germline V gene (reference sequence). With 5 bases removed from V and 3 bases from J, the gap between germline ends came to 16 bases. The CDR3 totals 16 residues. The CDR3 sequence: CASSRRVLTPNEKLFF. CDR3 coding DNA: TGTGCCAGTAGTCGGCGCGTCCTTACCCCTAATGAAAAACTGTTTTTT.

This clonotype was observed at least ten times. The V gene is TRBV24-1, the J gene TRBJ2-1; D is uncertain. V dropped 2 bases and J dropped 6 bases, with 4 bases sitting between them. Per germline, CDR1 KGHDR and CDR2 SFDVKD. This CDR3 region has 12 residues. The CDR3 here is CATSDSINEQFF. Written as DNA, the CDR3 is TGTGCCACCAGTGATTCAATCAATGAGCAGTTCTTC.

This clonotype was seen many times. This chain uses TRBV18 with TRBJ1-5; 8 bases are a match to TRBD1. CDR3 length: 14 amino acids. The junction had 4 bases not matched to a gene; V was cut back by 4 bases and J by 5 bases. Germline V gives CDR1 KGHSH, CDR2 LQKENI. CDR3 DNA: TGTGCCAGCTCACTGGGACAGGATGATCAGCCCCAGCATTTT. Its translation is CASSLGQDDQPQHF.

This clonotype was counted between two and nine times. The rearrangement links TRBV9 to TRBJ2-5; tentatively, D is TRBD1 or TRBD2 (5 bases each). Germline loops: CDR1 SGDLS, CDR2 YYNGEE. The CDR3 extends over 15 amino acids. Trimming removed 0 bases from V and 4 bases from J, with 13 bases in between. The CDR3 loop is CASSVGAGSVETQYF. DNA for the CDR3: TGTGCCAGCAGCGTAGGGGCAGGGAGCGTAGAGACCCAGTACTTC.

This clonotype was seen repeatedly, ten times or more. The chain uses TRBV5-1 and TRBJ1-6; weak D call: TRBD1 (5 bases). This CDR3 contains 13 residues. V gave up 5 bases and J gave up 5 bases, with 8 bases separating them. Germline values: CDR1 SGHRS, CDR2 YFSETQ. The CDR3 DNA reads TGCGCCAGCAGGTGGGGCGATAATTCACCCCTCCACTTT. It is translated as CASRWGDNSPLHF.

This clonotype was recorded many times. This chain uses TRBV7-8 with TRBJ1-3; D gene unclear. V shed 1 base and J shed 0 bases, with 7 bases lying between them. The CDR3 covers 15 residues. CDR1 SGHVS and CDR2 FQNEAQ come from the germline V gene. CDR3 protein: CASSLGHGSGNTIYF. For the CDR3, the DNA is TGTGCCAGCAGCTTAGGACACGGCTCTGGAAACACCATATATTTT.

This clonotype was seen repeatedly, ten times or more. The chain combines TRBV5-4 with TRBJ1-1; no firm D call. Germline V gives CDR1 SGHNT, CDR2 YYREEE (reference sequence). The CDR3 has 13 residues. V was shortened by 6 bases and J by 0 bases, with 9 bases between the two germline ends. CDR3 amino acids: CASNSNMNTEAFF. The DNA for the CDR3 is TGTGCCAGCAACAGCAACATGAACACTGAAGCTTTCTTT.